This TCR beta chain comes out of a study of blood T cell repertoires in COVID-19. Study information: From the United States, Italy and Spain came samples of acute and convalescent COVID-19. Sources were T cells, B-cell-depleted T cells, or PBMCs; the material itself was cDNA or gDNA.

As originally analysed: Amplifying reference gene primers gave estimates of nucleated cell counts. Sequencing was performed with immunoSEQ multiplex PCR; in TCRdb, only in-frame clones are kept and a portion is missing. The V and J calls and clone size were taken over from that table, and D and trimming were inferred from the DNA. The sample carries about 130,000 clones, around 83% recorded once. Per germline, CDR1 MNHNY and CDR2 SVGAGI (reference sequence). Unmatched junction bases numbered 11, after V lost 5 bases and J lost 5 bases. The CDR3 consists of 16 residues. The V gene is TRBV6-6, the J gene TRBJ2-3; 9 bases are a match to TRBD1. The TCR was taken from a woman older than 75 with acute or convalescent COVID-19. The sequenced material came from peripheral blood. CDR3 amino acids: CASSPRDRVAVDTQYF. DNA of the CDR3: TGTGCCAGCAGTCCCAGGGACAGGGTTGCGGTAGATACGCAGTATTTT.